This T cell receptor (beta chain) was identified during a study of blood T cell repertoires in COVID-19. In the study overall: There were acute and convalescent COVID-19 samples, and they came from the United States, Italy and Spain. PBMCs, B-cell-depleted T cells, or T cells were the source of the cDNA or gDNA that made up the material.

The CDR3 consists of 16 residues. Between the trimmed V and J ends, which lost 2 bases and 0 bases, there was a span of 11 bases. CDR1 and CDR2 (germline): SGHAT, FQNNGV. In the original analysis: Estimation of nucleated cell counts relied on the amplification of reference gene primers. The assay was immunoSEQ multiplex PCR, and TCRdb's table has in-frame clones only and misses some. The V and J calls and clone size are taken from that table; D and trimming were inferred from the DNA. Among roughly 150,000 clones listed, 87% were seen once. This TCR was sampled from a man of 80 years or more with acute or convalescent COVID-19. The gene calls are TRBV11-2 and TRBJ1-3; D is undetermined. Sample: peripheral blood. CDR3 loop: CASSLLGSSSGNTIYF. The DNA of the CDR3 is TGTGCCAGCAGCTTACTGGGCTCAAGCTCTGGAAACACCATATATTTT.